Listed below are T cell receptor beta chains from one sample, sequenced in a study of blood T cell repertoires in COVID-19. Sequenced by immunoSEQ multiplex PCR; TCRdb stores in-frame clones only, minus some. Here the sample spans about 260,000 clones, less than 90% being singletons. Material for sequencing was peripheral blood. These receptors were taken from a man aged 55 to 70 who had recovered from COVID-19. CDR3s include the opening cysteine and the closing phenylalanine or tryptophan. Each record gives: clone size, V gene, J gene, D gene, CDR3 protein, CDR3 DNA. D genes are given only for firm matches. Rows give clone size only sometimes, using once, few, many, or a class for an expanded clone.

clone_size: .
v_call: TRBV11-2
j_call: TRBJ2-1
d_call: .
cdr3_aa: CASSRSLHRDWSYNEQFF
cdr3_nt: TGTGCCAGCAGTCGTAGCCTTCACAGGGATTGGTCCTACAATGAGCAGTTCTTC

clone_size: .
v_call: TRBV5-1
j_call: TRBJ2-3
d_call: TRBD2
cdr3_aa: CASSSPGLGADTQYF
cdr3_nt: TGCGCCAGCAGCTCACCGGGACTAGGGGCAGATACGCAGTATTTT

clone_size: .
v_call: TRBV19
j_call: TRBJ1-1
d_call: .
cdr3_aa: CASSFGGSTEAFF
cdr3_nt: TGTGCCAGTAGTTTCGGGGGGAGCACTGAAGCTTTCTTT

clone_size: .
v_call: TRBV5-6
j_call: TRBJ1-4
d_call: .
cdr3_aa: CASSLQGSGTNEKLFF
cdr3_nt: TGTGCCAGCAGCTTACAGGGATCCGGGACTAATGAAAAACTGTTTTTT

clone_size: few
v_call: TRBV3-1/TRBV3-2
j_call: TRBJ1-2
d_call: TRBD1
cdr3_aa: CASSLIQGAEGYTF
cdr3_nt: TGTGCCAGCAGCCTAATACAGGGGGCGGAGGGCTACACCTTC

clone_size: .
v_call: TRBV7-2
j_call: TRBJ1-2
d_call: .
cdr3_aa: CASSHVGGAGYTF
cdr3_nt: TGTGCCAGCAGTCATGTCGGGGGAGCTGGCTACACCTTC

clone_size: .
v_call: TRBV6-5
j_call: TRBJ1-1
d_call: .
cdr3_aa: CASREDGNTEAFF
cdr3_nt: TGTGCCAGCAGGGAGGACGGGAACACTGAAGCTTTCTTT

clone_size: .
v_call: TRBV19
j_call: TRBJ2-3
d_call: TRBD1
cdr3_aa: CASSNTGGLRGTQYF
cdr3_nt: TGTGCCAGTAGTAATACAGGGGGCCTGAGGGGTACGCAGTATTTT

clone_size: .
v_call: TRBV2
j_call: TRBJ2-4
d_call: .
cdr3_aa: CASSEFGLARDIQYF
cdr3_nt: TGTGCCAGCAGTGAATTTGGACTCGCGAGGGACATTCAGTACTTC

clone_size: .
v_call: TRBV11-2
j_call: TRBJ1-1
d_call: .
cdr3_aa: CASSPPGVENTEAFF
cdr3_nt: TGTGCCAGCAGCCCGCCCGGGGTGGAGAACACTGAAGCTTTCTTT

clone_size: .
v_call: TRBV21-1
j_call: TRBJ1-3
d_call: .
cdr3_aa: CASSKVETFPGNTIYF
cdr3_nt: TGTGCCAGCAGCAAAGTGGAGACCTTCCCTGGAAACACCATATATTTT

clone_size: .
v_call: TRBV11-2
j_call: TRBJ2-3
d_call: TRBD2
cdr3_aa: CASSFGVAGGADTQYF
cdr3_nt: TGTGCCAGCAGCTTCGGGGTAGCGGGGGGAGCAGATACGCAGTATTTT

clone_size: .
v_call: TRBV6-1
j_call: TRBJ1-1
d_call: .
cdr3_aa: CASSEWAATYKNTEAFF
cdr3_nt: TGTGCCAGCAGTGAATGGGCAGCCACTTATAAGAACACTGAAGCTTTCTTT

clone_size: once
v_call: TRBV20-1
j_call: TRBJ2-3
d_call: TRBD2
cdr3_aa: CSASIPSGVRGDTQYF
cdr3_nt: TGCAGTGCTAGTATTCCGAGCGGGGTCCGGGGAGATACGCAGTATTTT